This T cell receptor beta chain was identified in a study of shared clonotypes between healthy human individuals. Naive CD8 cells comprised CD45RO-negative, CCR7-positively selected cells, excluding terminally differentiated effector memory CD45RA+ cells. A word on this clone: No antigen is known for it.

Findings and caveats of the study: Several donors showed sharing of roughly 5% of naive CD4 clonotypes.

Assay: immunoSEQ multiplex PCR; the TCRdb copy retains only in-frame clones and omits some. The sample holds about 2 million clones; approximately 94% are singletons and the top ten take approximately 1.2%. Germline V lookup: CDR1 MGHRA, CDR2 YSYEKL. This CDR3 has 15 residues. The germline V and J ends were trimmed by 3 bases and 3 bases, with 14 bases remaining between them. The source is a man aged 18 to 30 in good health. The chain carries TRBV4-1 and TRBJ2-5; maybe TRBD2 (5 bases). The specimen was naive CD8+ T cells sorted from blood. The CDR3 DNA reads TGCGCCAGCAGCCACCCCGAGAGGGCTGAAGAGACCCAGTACTTC. Its protein is CASSHPERAEETQYF.